This passage covers 25 T cell receptor beta chains from one sample sequenced in a study of technical replicates of blood from several donors. Generated by immunoSEQ multiplex PCR, the TCRdb table keeps only in-frame clones and is missing some. The data hold about 100,000 clones, with 85% to 95% observed a single time. Source material: T cells isolated from PBMCs. These TCRs come from a human donor in good health.

This CDR3 is CASSQEMGQFPYSGNTIYF. In DNA, the CDR3 is TGCGCCAGCAGCCAAGAAATGGGACAGTTCCCATACTCTGGAAACACCATATATTTT. The chain carries TRBV4-1 and TRBJ1-3; 7 nucleotides match TRBD1. CDR1 and CDR2 (germline): MGHRA, YSYEKL. The CDR3 is 19 residues long. Trimming took 0 bases from V and 0 from J; bases not matched to a gene: 11.

The genes are TRBV19 and TRBJ1-5, with D possibly TRBD1 on 5 matching bases. The ends were cut back, 0 bases at V and 2 bases at J, with 11 bases in the middle. CDR3 length: 16 residues. Germline V gene lookup returns CDR1 LNHDA and CDR2 SQIVND (reference sequence). CDR3 DNA: TGTGCCAGTAGTATAGAGGAAGGCAGGGGCAATCAGCCCCAGCATTTT. Amino acids: CASSIEEGRGNQPQHF. The variable domain in full, with the rest retrieved from reference TRBV19 and TRBJ1-5, is DGGITQSPKYLFRKEGQNVTLSCEQNLNHDAMYWYRQDPGQGLRLIYYSQIVNDFQKGDIAEGYSVSREKKESFPLTVTSAQKNPTAFYLCASSIEEGRGNQPQHFGDGTRLSIL.

V and J are TRBV19 and TRBJ2-7, with D perhaps matching TRBD1 (6 bases). The ends were cut back, 6 bases at V and 4 bases at J, with 19 bases in the middle. CDR1 is LNHDA, CDR2 SQIVND, per germline (reference sequence). The CDR3 covers 15 residues. CDR3 DNA sequence: TGTGCCAGTAGCGGCAGGGGCAGGGGTAGGTACGAGCAGTACTTC. Translated, it gives CASSGRGRGRYEQYF.

This clone has only one observation. Here the CDR3 DNA reads TGTGCCAGCAGCTTAAAGCCAGGGGGGTTCTACGAGCAGTACTTC. It encodes CASSLKPGGFYEQYF. The rearrangement uses TRBV7-2 and TRBJ2-7; D is possibly TRBD1 (7 bases). Germline-derived CDR1 and CDR2 are SGHTA and FQGNSA. CDR3 length: 15 residues. V was trimmed by 2 bases and J by 3 bases, leaving 14 bases between them. The whole variable domain, filled in from reference TRBV7-2 and TRBJ2-7, reads GAGVSQSPSNKVTEKGKDVELRCDPISGHTALYWYRQSLGQGLEFLIYFQGNSAPDKSGLPSDRFSAERTGGSVSTLTIQRTQQEDSAVYLCASSLKPGGFYEQYFGPGTRLTVT.

This clone was detected only once. The chain links TRBV19 to TRBJ2-7; 12 nucleotides align to TRBD1. The V gene's germline CDR1 is LNHDA and CDR2 SQIVND (reference sequence). The CDR3 is 14 residues long. V shed 3 bases and J 6 bases; nucleotides not matched to a gene: 3. CDR3 sequence: CASSIGTGGTEQYF. CDR3 coding DNA: TGTGCCAGTAGTATTGGGACAGGGGGCACCGAGCAGTACTTC.

This chain links TRBV6-5 with TRBJ2-7; 10 nucleotides align to TRBD2. CDR3 length: 13 amino acids. With V trimmed by 4 bases and J by 4 bases, 1 base remained unmatched. Looked up from germline, CDR1 is MNHEY and CDR2 is SVGAGI. Here the CDR3 DNA reads TGTGCCAGCAGTTCTAGCGGGAGATACGAGCAGTACTTC. Translating gives CASSSSGRYEQYF.

The rearrangement uses TRBV19 and TRBJ2-5; no firm D call. Germline lookup yields CDR1 LNHDA and CDR2 SQIVND (reference sequence). The V and J ends lost 5 bases and 2 bases respectively, with 12 bases between them. The CDR3 has 14 amino acids. DNA for the CDR3: TGTGCCAGTAGTCCGCCAGCGATGCAAGAGACCCAGTACTTC. Its protein product is CASSPPAMQETQYF.

This chain connects TRBV7-2 to TRBJ2-5; TRBD2 might be the D (5 bases). The CDR3 contains 14 residues. V was shortened by 1 base and J by 4 bases, with 10 bases between the two germline ends. CDR1 is SGHTA, CDR2 FQGNSA, per germline. CDR3 nucleotide sequence: TGTGCCAGCAGCTTAGGATCTAGCCGAGAGACCCAGTACTTC. Translating it yields CASSLGSSRETQYF.

The rearrangement uses TRBV5-1 and TRBJ1-4; 10 bases fit TRBD1. The CDR3 has 15 residues. The germline V gene encodes CDR1 SGHRS and CDR2 YFSETQ. The ends lost 4 bases at V and 8 bases at J; junction bases unmatched: 8. The CDR3 here is CASSLQPGQGEKLFF. The DNA of the CDR3 is TGCGCCAGCAGCCTTCAACCGGGACAGGGGGAAAAACTGTTTTTT.

The chain has TRBV9 and TRBJ2-1; a weak D match, TRBD1 (5 bases). CDR3 size: 13 residues. V was cut by 0 bases and J by 4 bases, with 5 bases left in between. Germline V gene data show CDR1 as SGDLS and CDR2 as YYNGEE. The CDR3 coding sequence is TGTGCCAGCAGCGTAGCAGGGTACAATGAGCAGTTCTTC. Protein sequence: CASSVAGYNEQFF.

This clone appeared once. The V call is TRBV28, the J call TRBJ1-2, with D unclear. This CDR3 is built from 13 residues. Trimming pared 3 bases from V and 2 bases from J, leaving 7 bases between. The germline gives CDR1 MDHEN, CDR2 SYDVKM. In DNA form, the CDR3 reads TGTGCCAGCAGTTTCGGCAGGAACTATGGCTACACCTTC. Translated: CASSFGRNYGYTF.

This clone was counted only a few times. This sequence joins TRBV4-1 and TRBJ1-5; 8 bases are shared with TRBD1. This CDR3 region has 15 residues. CDR1 and CDR2 (germline): MGHRA, YSYEKL. The trim removed 0 bases at V and 7 bases at J, leaving 5 bases unmatched. CDR3 nucleotide sequence: TGCGCCAGCAGCCAAGAGCGGACAGGGAGGCAGCCCCAGCATTTT. Translating gives CASSQERTGRQPQHF.

The rearrangement uses TRBV6-5 and TRBJ2-1; the match to TRBD2 covers 7 bases. The J segment lost 9 bases and the V segment lost 2 bases, leaving 4 bases of the junction unmatched. Germline values: CDR1 MNHEY, CDR2 SVGAGI. This CDR3 comprises 13 residues. CDR3 region: CASSYKAGSEQFF. The CDR3 DNA sequence: TGTGCCAGCAGTTACAAAGCGGGAAGTGAGCAGTTCTTC.

The V gene is TRBV30, the J gene TRBJ2-1; 9 bases line up with TRBD2. The CDR3 is made up of 13 amino acids. After removal of 4 bases from V and 8 bases from J, the junction contained 6 bases not matched to a gene. Germline CDR1 GTSNPN, CDR2 SVGIG (reference sequence). The CDR3 is CAWTAGGPHEQFF. CDR3 nucleotide sequence: TGTGCCTGGACTGCGGGAGGGCCGCATGAGCAGTTCTTC.

The chain is built from TRBV7-3 and TRBJ2-5; TRBD2 matches at 10 bases. The V segment lost 5 bases and the J segment 6 bases; nucleotides outside the gene matches: 9. Germline assignment: CDR1 SGHTA and CDR2 FQGTGA. This CDR3 contains 15 residues. This chain's CDR3 is CASSPELAGTKTQYF. CDR3 bases: TGTGCCAGCAGCCCCGAACTAGCGGGAACTAAGACCCAGTACTTC. Together with reference TRBV7-3 and TRBJ2-5, the CDR3 gives the full variable domain: GAGVSQTPSNKVTEKGKYVELRCDPISGHTALYWYRQSLGQGPEFLIYFQGTGAADDSGLPNDRFFAVRPEGSVSTLKIQRTERGDSAVYLCASSPELAGTKTQYFGPGTRLLVL.

The rearrangement links TRBV30 to TRBJ1-1, with D perhaps matching TRBD1 (6 bases). CDR3 size: 13 residues. The V end lost 2 bases, the J end lost 7 bases, and 14 bases lay between the germline ends. CDR1 and CDR2 (germline): GTSNPN, SVGIG (reference sequence). CDR3 nucleotides: TGTGCCTGGAGTTCAGGACAGCAGGGTGAAGCTTTCTTT. As protein: CAWSSGQQGEAFF. The full variable domain, completed using reference TRBV30 and TRBJ1-1, is SQTIHQWPATLVQPVGSPLSLECTVEGTSNPNLYWYRQAAGRGLQLLFYSVGIGQISSEVPQNLSASRPQDRQFILSSKKLLLSDSGFYLCAWSSGQQGEAFFGQGTRLTVV.

V gene TRBV28 combines with J gene TRBJ2-7, with 12 bases identical to TRBD2. With V trimmed by 8 bases and J by 2 bases, 4 bases remained unmatched. CDR1 MDHEN and CDR2 SYDVKM come from the germline V gene. The CDR3 is made up of 14 amino acids. CDR3 nucleotide sequence: TGTGCCAGCGGATCTAGCGGGAGGGCCTACGAGCAGTACTTC. It specifies CASGSSGRAYEQYF.

This sequence joins TRBV29-1 and TRBJ2-3; 14 bases are shared with TRBD2. Germline V lookup: CDR1 SQVTM, CDR2 ANQGSEA. V gave up 0 bases and J gave up 3 bases; unmatched junction bases: 5. This CDR3 has 17 residues. The CDR3 DNA reads as TGCAGCGTTGAAGATGCAAGGACTAGCGGGAGGACAGATACGCAGTATTTT. Its translation: CSVEDARTSGRTDTQYF.

The chain couples TRBV6-5 to TRBJ2-6; D call uncertain. Between the trimmed V and J ends, which lost 9 bases and 0 bases, there was a span of 12 bases. This CDR3 has 15 residues. CDR1 is MNHEY and CDR2 is SVGAGI in the germline V gene. In nucleotides, the CDR3 is TGTGCCAGTGCTTCGCCGAGCTCTGGGGCCAACGTCCTGACTTTC. Its translation: CASASPSSGANVLTF.

The V call is TRBV29-1, the J call TRBJ2-7, with 10 bases lining up with TRBD1. Per germline, CDR1 SQVTM and CDR2 ANQGSEA. V gave up 3 bases and J gave up 3 bases; unmatched junction bases: 5. The length of the CDR3 is 14 residues. The CDR3 DNA is TGCAGCGTTGAGCTGGGGGACAGGGGCTACGAGCAGTACTTC. It specifies CSVELGDRGYEQYF.

This clone was seen many times. The J gene is TRBJ2-3, the V gene TRBV7-2; a weak D match, TRBD1 (6 bases). In germline, CDR1 is SGHTA, CDR2 FQGNSA. Trimming removed 3 bases from V and 5 bases from J, with 18 bases in between. The CDR3 consists of 16 residues. In nucleotides, the CDR3 is TGTGCCAGCAGCTTCAGTTCGGCGTCGGGACAAGATACGCAGTATTTT. Translation gives CASSFSSASGQDTQYF.

The chain joins TRBV21-1 to TRBJ2-7; the DNA was not compared with TRBD1, the D call given in the table. TRBV21-1 is assigned pseudogene status. The CDR3 totals 12 residues. The CDR3 DNA reads TGTGCCAGCAGCAGGACAGGGAACGAGCAGTACTTC. Translated: CASSRTGNEQYF.

J is TRBJ1-2 and V is TRBV29-1; possible D gene TRBD1, 6 bases. The germline gives CDR1 SQVTM, CDR2 ANQGSEA. V was trimmed by 4 bases and J by 3 bases, leaving 9 bases between them. This CDR3 is 12 amino acids long. CDR3 protein: CSVGGGDYGYTF. The CDR3 region has the DNA TGCAGCGTTGGAGGGGGGGACTATGGCTACACCTTC.

V and J are TRBV18 and TRBJ2-1, with D unresolved. CDR3 length equals 14 residues. CDR1 is KGHSH, CDR2 LQKENI, per germline. V lost 3 bases and J 7 bases, leaving 13 bases between the germline ends. The CDR3 coding sequence is TGTGCCAGCTCACCGGGCCTCGAGAGTAATGAGCAGTTCTTC. Residues: CASSPGLESNEQFF.

The rearrangement links TRBV15 to TRBJ2-7; 12 nucleotides match TRBD2. The CDR3 contains 15 residues. The germline V gene has CDR1 LNHNV and CDR2 YYDKDF (reference sequence). The J segment lost 6 bases and the V segment lost 2 bases, leaving 5 bases of the junction unmatched. The CDR3 DNA reads as TGTGCCACCAGCAGACGACTAGCGGGAGCTAGCGAGCAGTACTTC. It encodes CATSRRLAGASEQYF.